The T cell receptor (beta chain) described here comes from a study of T-cell reconstitution after alpha-beta-depleted transplantation in children. The authors prepared the TCRbeta library with unique molecular identifiers. TCRdb passed the PCR reads through MiXCR, listing each CDR3 protein once. The data contain roughly 500,000 distinct CDR3 sequences, under 15% of them singletons. In its sample, this clonotype was seen many times. CDR3 length equals 15 residues. Germline lookup yields CDR1 SGHRS and CDR2 YFSETQ. Unmatched junction bases numbered 6, after V lost 4 bases and J lost 2 bases. V gene TRBV5-1 combines with J gene TRBJ2-1; 7 bases map to TRBD2. The sample consisted of PBMCs from the stem cell graft donor, taken from the stem cell graft. This TCR was recovered from a human donor who donated a stem cell graft to a child with combined immunodeficiency. The DNA of the CDR3 is TGCGCCAGCAGCCTGAGCGGGATTGCCTACAATGAGCAGTTCTTC. This translates into CASSLSGIAYNEQFF. Full variable domain (outside the CDR3, taken from reference TRBV5-1 and TRBJ2-1): KAGVTQTPRYLIKTRGQQVTLSCSPISGHRSVSWYQQTPGQGLQFLFEYFSETQRNKGNFPGRFSGRQFSNSRSEMNVSTLELGDSALYLCASSLSGIAYNEQFFGPGTRLTVL.